These 10 T cell receptor beta chains came from one sample sequenced in a study of T cell responses to AZD1222 COVID-19 vaccine (dated by TCRdb to the early 2020s). The library was made by the immunoSEQ multiplex PCR assay. Not all clones reach the TCRdb copy of this immuneACCESS table, which keeps in-frame sequences only. Checked studies attribute under half of the gap to unresolved V genes and leave the rest unexplained. In this sample the table shows about 150,000 clones, around 90% of which occur a single time. The ten largest account for roughly 4% of the sample. According to the study, the label for this sample's time point signals: baseline before first vaccination. Sequenced material: peripheral blood, taken on day 0 of AZD1222 vaccination. These TCRs come from an adult in good health.

This clone was observed a single time. This sequence joins TRBV29-1 and TRBJ1-5, with D possibly matching TRBD1 (6 bases). CDR1 is SQVTM and CDR2 is ANQGSEA in the germline V gene. V was pared by 7 bases and J by 7 bases, with 14 bases between. The CDR3 consists of 12 residues. This CDR3 is CSGGNRDQPQHF. The CDR3 region has the DNA TGCAGCGGGGGTAACAGGGACCAGCCCCAGCATTTT.

The V call is TRBV9, the J call TRBJ2-7; D is perhaps TRBD2 (5 bases). Trimming removed 0 bases at V and 2 bases at J, with 12 bases between. CDR1 is SGDLS, CDR2 YYNGEE, per germline. The CDR3 has 15 amino acids. The CDR3 DNA reads TGTGCCAGCAGCGTAGATGCGGGCGGACCCTACGAGCAGTACTTC. Its translation: CASSVDAGGPYEQYF.

The chain is built from TRBV18 and TRBJ2-2; the match to TRBD1 covers 7 bases. V lost 3 bases and J lost 7; bases outside the gene matches: 5. The germline V gene has CDR1 KGHSH and CDR2 LQKENI. This CDR3 has 14 residues. This CDR3 is CASSPSGGIGELFF. CDR3 sequence (DNA): TGTGCCAGCTCACCGTCAGGGGGAATCGGGGAGCTGTTTTTT.

In this sample, this clone turned up a few times. CDR3 nucleotide sequence: TGTGCCAGCAGTGGGGGGGGGTGGGCATTTGGACGTAACTATGGCTACACCTTC. This gives the protein CASSGGGWAFGRNYGYTF. The V gene is TRBV27, the J gene TRBJ1-2; the D gene is possibly TRBD1 (5 bases). V dropped 5 bases and J dropped 1 base, with 23 bases sitting between them. Germline values: CDR1 MNHEY, CDR2 SMNVEV (reference sequence). CDR3 length equals 18 residues.

In this sample, this clone turned up once. The chain employs TRBV4-3 and TRBJ2-7; 8 nucleotides agree with TRBD1. The CDR3 totals 16 residues. V lost 0 bases, J lost 3 bases, and 7 bases stayed unmatched. Germline-derived CDR1 and CDR2 are LGHNA and YSLEER. The CDR3 nucleotides are TGCGCCAGCAGCCAAGATATCGGTGGGACAGGCTACGAGCAGTACTTC. Translating gives CASSQDIGGTGYEQYF.

The CDR3 coding sequence is TGTGCCAGCAGCTTAAGGGGGGCCAGCGGTGCTAATGAGCAGTTCTTC. Its translation: CASSLRGASGANEQFF. V gene TRBV7-6 combines with J gene TRBJ2-1; D assignment may be TRBD1 or TRBD2 (6 bases each). The germline CDR1 and CDR2 sequences are SGHVS and FNYEAQ. The CDR3 is 16 amino acids. With 2 bases removed from V and 7 bases from J, the gap between germline ends came to 18 bases. Drawing the rest from reference TRBV7-6 and TRBJ2-1, the complete variable domain is GAGVSQSPRYKVTKRGQDVALRCDPISGHVSLYWYRQALGQGPEFLTYFNYEAQQDKSGLPNDRFSAERPEGSISTLTIQRTEQRDSAMYRCASSLRGASGANEQFFGPGTRLTVL.

The V call is TRBV10-3, the J call TRBJ2-1; 11 bases map to TRBD2. There are 16 residues in the CDR3. With 0 bases clipped from V and 7 bases from J, the junction kept 5 bases outside the gene matches. Germline CDR1 and CDR2: ENHRY and SYGVKD. CDR3 sequence reads: CAISESLAGGGNEQFF. CDR3 sequence (DNA): TGTGCCATCAGTGAGTCCCTAGCGGGAGGTGGGAATGAGCAGTTCTTC.

J is TRBJ1-6 and V is TRBV28; 10 nucleotides match TRBD1. CDR3 length: 16 amino acids. V was clipped by 5 bases and J by 10 bases; unmatched bases: 11. Germline V gene lookup returns CDR1 MDHEN and CDR2 SYDVKM. The CDR3 sequence: CASSTPVGTGASPLHF. The CDR3 DNA follows: TGTGCCAGCAGTACCCCGGTAGGGACAGGGGCCTCACCCCTCCACTTT.

The chain combines TRBV28 with TRBJ1-5; possible D gene TRBD1, 5 bases. The ends were cut back, 3 bases at V and 2 bases at J, with 20 bases in the middle. This CDR3 has 18 amino acids. Germline CDR1 is MDHEN and CDR2 is SYDVKM. The CDR3 nucleotides are TGTGCCAGCAGTTTTATCCCCCCTCGGGGGATGGGCAATCAGCCCCAGCATTTT. It codes for CASSFIPPRGMGNQPQHF.

The chain joins TRBV30 to TRBJ1-2; D is undetermined. CDR1 GTSNPN and CDR2 SVGIG come from the germline V gene (reference sequence). The CDR3 contains 11 residues. Trimming took 4 bases from V and 4 from J, leaving 7 bases between them. The CDR3: CAWTASYGYTF. CDR3 nucleotides: TGTGCCTGGACGGCCAGCTATGGCTACACCTTC.